This T cell receptor beta chain was obtained from a study of cytomegalovirus exposure and HLA in healthy donors. Findings of the study overall: The majority of CMV-associated TCR beta chains were reported as apparently HLA-restricted in a later analysis. In an earlier analysis, most TCR beta V segments were productive about 87% or about 30% of the time. A missense DCLRE1C variant was associated with V- and J-gene trimming of TCR beta chains in a later analysis, and an independent cohort replicated the association.

The CDR3 is made up of 14 amino acids. Germline-derived CDR1 and CDR2 are SGHDN and FVKESK. Trimming cost V 5 bases and J 6 bases, with 11 bases left between them. Turning to this clone: No antigen is known for it. Other DNA variants within this sample encode the same CDR3.

PCR employed 60 Vbeta and 13 Jbeta primers. Assay: immunoSEQ multiplex PCR; the TCRdb copy retains only in-frame clones and omits some. The sample includes 110,000 or so clones, about 79% of them seen just once. The sequencing sample was made of PBMCs. The receptor was derived from a woman between 18 and 29 years old in good health and CMV-seronegative. The rearrangement joins TRBV14 to TRBJ1-6; D is perhaps TRBD1 (5 bases). CDR3 region: CASSAGRGNSPLHF. For the CDR3, the DNA is TGTGCCAGCAGCGCCGGGAGGGGTAATTCACCCCTCCACTTT. Filled out from reference TRBV14 and TRBJ1-6, the complete variable domain reads EAGVTQFPSHSVIEKGQTVTLRCDPISGHDNLYWYRRVMGKEIKFLLHFVKESKQDESGMPNNRFLAERTGGTYSTLKVQPAELEDSGVYFCASSAGRGNSPLHFGNGTRLTVT.